The rows below give T cell receptor beta chains drawn from one sample of a study of early T cells in non-severe SARS-CoV-2 infection. MiXCR, run by TCRdb on the 5' RACE reads, gives a single entry per CDR3 protein. The table lists around 40,000 distinct CDR3 sequences, under 8% of them singletons. The sample consisted of whole blood. These receptors were taken from an adult who was a healthcare worker with PCR-confirmed SARS-CoV-2 infection or an uninfected control (not recorded which). CDR3s include the opening cysteine and the closing phenylalanine or tryptophan. The order of the fields is D gene, J gene, clone size, V gene, CDR3 protein, CDR3 DNA. The D gene is left open where the match is weak. The listing skips clone size in some rows; elsewhere it reads once, few, many or a size class.

TRBD1 TRBJ2-7 few TRBV18 CASSPPGTAGSYEQYF TGTGCCAGCTCACCACCTGGGACAGCCGGATCGTACGAGCAGTACTTC
NA TRBJ2-1 few TRBV3-1 CASSQELGAAYNEQFF TGTGCCAGCAGCCAAGAATTGGGGGCCGCCTACAATGAGCAGTTCTTC
NA TRBJ2-1 many TRBV4-3 CASSQLPGADEQFF TGCGCCAGCAGCCAACTTCCGGGGGCCGATGAGCAGTTCTTC
NA TRBJ2-5 many TRBV5-1 CASSLESETQYF TGCGCCAGCAGCTTGGAATCGGAGACCCAGTACTTC
NA TRBJ2-1 many TRBV4-3 CASSQKVGDYNEQFF TGCGCCAGCAGCCAAAAAGTGGGGGACTACAATGAGCAGTTCTTC
TRBD2 TRBJ2-7 few TRBV10-3 CATGLAWEQYF TGTGCCACTGGACTAGCGTGGGAGCAGTACTTC
NA TRBJ2-7 many TRBV6-2/TRBV6-3 CASRSLDSSYEQYF TGTGCCAGCAGATCCCTCGACAGTTCCTACGAGCAGTACTTC
NA TRBJ2-3 many TRBV5-6 CASSLLTGATDTQYF TGTGCCAGCAGCTTGCTAACCGGTGCCACAGATACGCAGTATTTT
NA TRBJ2-1 NA TRBV5-1 CASSFFVSYNEQFF TGCGCCAGCAGCTTTTTCGTCTCCTACAATGAGCAGTTCTTC
TRBD1 TRBJ2-1 many TRBV20-1 CSADGTGGYNEQFF TGCAGTGCCGACGGGACAGGGGGCTACAATGAGCAGTTCTTC
TRBD2 TRBJ2-7 many TRBV7-2 CASSLIGTSSYEQYF TGTGCCAGCAGCTTAATCGGGACTAGCTCCTACGAGCAGTACTTC
NA TRBJ2-2 NA TRBV11-3 CASSSRGGGELFF TGTGCCAGCAGCTCCCGAGGTGGCGGGGAGCTGTTTTTT
NA TRBJ2-5 NA TRBV20-1 CSALSTGQETQYF TGCAGTGCTTTATCGACAGGCCAAGAGACCCAGTACTTC
NA TRBJ2-5 many TRBV7-8 CASSLVTQETQYF TGTGCCAGCAGCTTAGTCACCCAAGAGACCCAGTACTTC
NA TRBJ2-1 few TRBV7-9 CASSATRNEQFF TGTGCCAGCAGCGCTACCCGCAATGAGCAGTTCTTC
NA TRBJ2-3 NA TRBV4-1 CASSQDYRRQYF TGCGCCAGCAGCCAAGACTATCGGCGGCAGTATTTT
NA TRBJ2-5 medium-sized TRBV6-5 CASSDLGGGQETQYF TGTGCCAGCAGTGACCTGGGAGGGGGCCAAGAGACCCAGTACTTC
NA TRBJ2-5 NA TRBV11-2 CASSHSSGTPPRTQYF TGTGCCAGCAGCCATTCTTCCGGGACGCCTCCGAGGACCCAGTACTTC
NA TRBJ2-7 few TRBV4-3 CASSQEGRSGYEQYF TGCGCCAGCAGCCAAGAAGGTCGGTCCGGGTACGAGCAGTACTTC
NA TRBJ2-7 few TRBV12-3/TRBV12-4 CASSMGREQYF TGTGCCAGCAGTATGGGGCGAGAGCAGTACTTC
NA TRBJ2-7 NA TRBV10-1 CASSEMSQYF TGCGCCAGCAGTGAGATGAGCCAGTACTTC
TRBD2 TRBJ2-7 few TRBV20-1 CSATPTSGPSGQYF TGCAGTGCTACCCCGACTAGCGGGCCGAGCGGGCAGTACTTC
NA TRBJ1-5 few TRBV12-3/TRBV12-4 CASSFLAERNQPQHF TGTGCCAGCAGTTTTCTGGCAGAACGGAATCAGCCCCAGCATTTT
NA TRBJ2-5 few TRBV28 CASTGEGQETQYF TGTGCCAGCACCGGGGAAGGCCAAGAGACCCAGTACTTC
NA TRBJ2-3 few TRBV30 CAWDPGFSTDTQYF TGTGCCTGGGACCCGGGATTTAGCACAGATACGCAGTATTTT
NA TRBJ1-2 many TRBV19 CASSIGEYGYTF TGTGCCAGTAGTATCGGAGAGTATGGCTACACCTTC